The 9 T cell receptor beta chains in this list originate from one sample, sequenced in a study of post-analysis software for immune sequencing data. Incorporated into the TCR beta cDNA libraries were unique molecular identifiers, which served to reduce PCR and sequencing biases. TCRdb reanalysed the PCR reads using MiXCR and keeps one entry per CDR3 protein. In the table there are hundreds of thousands of distinct CDR3 sequences, about 60% of which are singletons. Study-wide points: Comparison of patients with controls showed 4 to 6 TRBV segments more frequent in patients, TRBV5-6, TRBV5-1 and TRBV20-1 among them.

For these receptors, no antigen is known. The sequenced material came from blood. The receptor source for this set is a girl aged 2 to 9 with multiple sclerosis.

This clonotype has a handful of counts. The chain is built from TRBV6-2 or TRBV6-3 and TRBJ2-1; 7 bases agree with TRBD2. The germline gives CDR1 MNHEY, CDR2 SVGEGT. The CDR3 is 14 amino acids. Trimming removed 7 bases from V and 5 bases from J; junction bases left unmatched: 8. The CDR3 coding sequence is TGTGCCAGCACTGACCCTCGGGGGGACAATGAGCAGTTCTTC. It yields the protein CASTDPRGDNEQFF.

This sequence joins TRBV7-9 and TRBJ2-4; 7 bases match TRBD1. The CDR3 is 17 amino acids. Trimming removed 2 bases from V and 0 bases from J; junction bases left unmatched: 7. The germline CDR1 and CDR2 sequences are SEHNR and FQNEAQ (reference sequence). This chain's CDR3 is CASSLTGALLAKNIQYF. The CDR3 bases are TGTGCCAGCAGCTTAACAGGGGCCCTACTAGCCAAAAACATTCAGTACTTC.

This clonotype was seen a handful of times. The V and J genes are TRBV6-5 and TRBJ2-3; no definite D call. The germline V gene encodes CDR1 MNHEY and CDR2 SVGAGI. The CDR3 has 13 amino acids. V was trimmed by 4 bases and J by 6 bases, leaving 11 bases between them. The CDR3 reads CASSSLGSDTQYF. In DNA form, the CDR3 reads TGTGCCAGCAGTTCCCTTGGGTCGGATACGCAGTATTTT.

This clonotype was seen once. The CDR3 DNA follows: TGTGCCAGCAGCTTAACTAGCGGGGAAGGGAAGACCCAGTACTTC. This encodes CASSLTSGEGKTQYF. The chain joins TRBV7-2 to TRBJ2-7; TRBD2 matches at 10 bases. The DNA end favors TRBJ2-5, so the J call may be wrong. CDR1 SGHTA and CDR2 FQGNSA come from the germline V gene. CDR3 size: 15 residues.

The V and J genes are TRBV20-1 and TRBJ1-2; D is undetermined. Germline-derived CDR1 and CDR2 are DFQATT and SNEGSKA (reference sequence). The CDR3 loop spans 12 amino acids. Trimming shortened V by 3 bases and J by 0 bases, and 5 bases separated the two germline ends. The chain's CDR3 is CSARWANYGYTF. The CDR3 DNA reads TGCAGTGCTAGGTGGGCTAACTATGGCTACACCTTC.

The CDR3 DNA reads TGTGCCACCAGCAGCCTCGGACTATCGAACACCGGGGAGCTGTTTTTT. Its translation: CATSSLGLSNTGELFF. This sequence joins TRBV15 and TRBJ2-2, with D possibly being TRBD2 (6 bases). There are 16 residues in the CDR3. Trimming left V 3 bases short and J 0 bases short, with 11 bases between. Germline CDR1 reads LNHNV; CDR2 reads YYDKDF (reference sequence). The variable domain in full, completed from reference TRBV15 and TRBJ2-2, reads DAMVIQNPRYQVTQFGKPVTLSCSQTLNHNVMYWYQQKSSQAPKLLFHYYDKDFNNEADTPDNFQSRRPNTSFCFLDIRSPGLGDTAMYLCATSSLGLSNTGELFFGEGSRLTVL.

J is TRBJ1-1 and V is TRBV29-1; D is perhaps TRBD1 (6 bases). Trimming shortened V by 8 bases and J by 0 bases, and 13 bases separated the two germline ends. The germline V gene encodes CDR1 SQVTM and CDR2 ANQGSEA. This CDR3 has 13 residues. In DNA form, the CDR3 reads TGCAGCCACAGGGACCCAATGAACACTGAAGCTTTCTTT. Protein sequence: CSHRDPMNTEAFF.

This clonotype has more than one count but fewer than ten. This sequence joins TRBV11-2 and TRBJ2-5; D may be TRBD1 (5 bases). CDR1 is SGHAT and CDR2 is FQNNGV in the germline V gene. The CDR3 spans 15 residues. Trimming left V 0 bases short and J 2 bases short, with 10 bases between. DNA for the CDR3: TGTGCCAGCAGCTTAGAGCCCACAGGTCAAGAGACCCAGTACTTC. It codes for CASSLEPTGQETQYF.

The chain combines TRBV4-1 with TRBJ2-1; weak D call: TRBD2 (5 bases). The ends were cut back, 4 bases at V and 8 bases at J, with 12 bases in the middle. CDR1 and CDR2 from the germline V gene are MGHRA and YSYEKL. The CDR3 has 13 residues. This CDR3 reads CASSPPDFDEQFF. The CDR3 region has the DNA TGCGCCAGCAGCCCTCCGGACTTTGATGAGCAGTTCTTC.